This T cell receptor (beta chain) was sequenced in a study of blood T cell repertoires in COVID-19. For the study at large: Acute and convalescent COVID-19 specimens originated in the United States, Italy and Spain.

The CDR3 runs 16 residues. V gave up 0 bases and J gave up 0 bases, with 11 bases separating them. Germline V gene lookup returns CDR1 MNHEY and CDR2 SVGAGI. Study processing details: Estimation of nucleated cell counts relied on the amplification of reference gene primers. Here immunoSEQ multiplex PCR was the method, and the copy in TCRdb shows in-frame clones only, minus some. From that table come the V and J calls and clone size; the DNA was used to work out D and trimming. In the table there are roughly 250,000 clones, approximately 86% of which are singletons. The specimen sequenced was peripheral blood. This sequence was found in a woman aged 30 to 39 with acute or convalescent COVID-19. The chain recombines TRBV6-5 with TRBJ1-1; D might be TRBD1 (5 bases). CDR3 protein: CASSYSRQIMNTEAFF. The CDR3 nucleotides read TGTGCCAGCAGTTACTCTCGACAGATCATGAACACTGAAGCTTTCTTT.